This TCR beta chain was found in a study of T-cell memory formation after mild COVID-19. This CDR3 is 11 amino acids long. Germline V lookup: CDR1 DFQATT, CDR2 SNEGSKA (reference sequence). A remark on this clonotype: The antigen is undetermined.

Using its own MiXCR run on the 5' RACE reads, TCRdb lists one record per CDR3 protein. The sample has fewer than 250,000 distinct CDR3 sequences, about 16% seen once. Whole-study results and caveats: Nothing showed for sure that second-wave clones peaking on day 37 were SARS-CoV-2 specific.

Sequenced sample: PBMCs or a T cell subset sorted from them (not recorded which). V gene TRBV20-1 combines with J gene TRBJ1-1, with D unresolved. This TCR came from an adult woman who had mild COVID-19 (a few samples of this study predate the infection). Cell type and time point are not known. CDR3 loop: CSAGMNTEAFF. Written as DNA, the CDR3 is TGCAGCGCGGGGATGAACACTGAAGCTTTCTTT.